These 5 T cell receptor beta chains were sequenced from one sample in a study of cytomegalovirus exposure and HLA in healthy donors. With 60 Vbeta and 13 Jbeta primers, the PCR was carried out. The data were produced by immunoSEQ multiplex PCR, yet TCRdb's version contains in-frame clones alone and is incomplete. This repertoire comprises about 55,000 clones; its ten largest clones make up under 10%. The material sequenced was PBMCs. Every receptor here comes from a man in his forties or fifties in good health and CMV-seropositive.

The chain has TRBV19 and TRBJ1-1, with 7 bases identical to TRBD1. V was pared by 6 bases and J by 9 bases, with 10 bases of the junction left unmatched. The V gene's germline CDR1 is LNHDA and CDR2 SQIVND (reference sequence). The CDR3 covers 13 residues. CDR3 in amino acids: CASSPGGWEKAFF. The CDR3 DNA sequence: TGTGCCAGTAGCCCAGGGGGTTGGGAAAAAGCTTTCTTT.

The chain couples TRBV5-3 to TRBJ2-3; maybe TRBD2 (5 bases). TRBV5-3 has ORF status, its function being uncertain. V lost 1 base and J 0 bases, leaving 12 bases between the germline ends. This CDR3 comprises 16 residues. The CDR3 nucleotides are TGTGCCAGAAGCTTGAGAGCGGCCTCTAGCACAGATACGCAGTATTTT. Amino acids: CARSLRAASSTDTQYF.

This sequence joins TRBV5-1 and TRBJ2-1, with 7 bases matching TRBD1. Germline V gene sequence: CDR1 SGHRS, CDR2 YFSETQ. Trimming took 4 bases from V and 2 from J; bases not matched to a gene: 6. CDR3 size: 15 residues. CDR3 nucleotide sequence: TGCGCCAGCAGCGAACCGGGACAGACCTACAATGAGCAGTTCTTC. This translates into CASSEPGQTYNEQFF.

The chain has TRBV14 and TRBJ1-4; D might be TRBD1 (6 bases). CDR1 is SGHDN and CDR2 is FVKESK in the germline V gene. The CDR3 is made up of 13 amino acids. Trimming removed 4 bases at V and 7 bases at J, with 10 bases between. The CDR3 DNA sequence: TGTGCCAGCAGCCCGGACAGAAGTGAAAAACTGTTTTTT. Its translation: CASSPDRSEKLFF.

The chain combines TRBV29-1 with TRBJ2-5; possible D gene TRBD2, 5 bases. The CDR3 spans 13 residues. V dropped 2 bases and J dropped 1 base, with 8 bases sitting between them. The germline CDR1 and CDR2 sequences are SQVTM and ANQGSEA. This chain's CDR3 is CSVEREAQETQYF. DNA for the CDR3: TGCAGCGTTGAACGGGAAGCCCAAGAGACCCAGTACTTC.